The sequence of this T cell receptor (beta chain) was determined in a study of blood T cell repertoires in COVID-19 (dated by TCRdb to about 2020). With respect to the entire study: The collaborator samples originated in the United States, Italy and Spain and spanned the acute and convalescent phases of COVID-19. The prospective study material was composed of cDNA or gDNA derived from T cells, B-cell-depleted T cells, or PBMCs. Samples came from the ongoing ImmuneRACE study (first 160 participants) plus 1,254 subjects from 6 global collaborators. The repertoires were made available in a free public database intended to serve as a resource for research on the immune response to SARS-CoV-2. Where available, HLA class I and class II types were taken from metadata supplied by the sample provider and were not determined by assay-based typing. Nearly every sample came with metadata listing a de-identified subject ID, COVID-19 status, age in years and sex. Subjects who had been exposed to COVID-19, were actively infected with it, or had recovered from it provided the deeply sampled blood TCRbeta repertoires that made up the dataset.

The immunoSEQ Assay, a bias-controlled multiplex PCR, was used to amplify TCRbeta CDR3 regions from genomic DNA. The original methods were these. Within the assay, amplification of reference gene primers was used to estimate how many nucleated cells each sample contained. To quantify the absolute abundance of each unique TCRbeta CDR3 rearrangement, sequence reads were collapsed and filtered. Productive Simpson clonality was computed per sample as the square root of Simpson's diversity index over productive rearrangements. What TCRdb holds here is the immuneACCESS table cut down to in-frame rearrangements. Part of the clones is not present; checked against another copy, under half of the missing clones reflect an unresolved V gene, and the others are unexplained. V, J and clone size were drawn from that table, and D and trimming were deduced from the DNA. This sample comprises approximately 380,000 clones, more than 70% of them detected only once. The ten largest clonotypes hold 1.2% of the sample.

Results and caveats for the whole study, not just this receptor: The amount of clinical and demographic metadata varied by source and participant and was provided uncurated.

The germline V gene provides CDR1 SGHTA and CDR2 FQGNSA. From its cysteine to its phenylalanine, the CDR3 spans 13 amino acids. Just the 39-base CDR3 DNA is kept, in frame starting at base 1. At the junction V is shortened by 4 bases and J by 2 bases, with 9 bases in between. In the prospective study, participants were roughly 18 to 95 years old, resided in about two dozen geographic areas of the United States, and were enrolled through a virtual design. Cohort assignment in the prospective study relied on participant-reported clinical history from a screening survey and a study questionnaire. Recovered participants in ImmuneRACE Cohort 3 were defined as having two consecutive negative NP/OP PCR tests, clearance from a healthcare professional, or resolution of symptoms. In the prospective study, mobile phlebotomists collected whole blood, serum and a nasopharyngeal or oropharyngeal swab from each participant. Prospective study participants could optionally give additional blood draws and questionnaires over an approximately 2-month period. Blood samples from the prospective study were shipped frozen or at room temperature prior to DNA extraction.

On this clone: Its antigen is still unknown. One base away there is no much larger clone; base qualities are not given.

The V and J segments used are TRBV7-2 and TRBJ2-7; tentative D gene TRBD1, with 5 bases matching. Sequencing was carried out using PBMCs or T cells enriched from blood (not recorded which). This clonotype was sampled from a woman under 30 who had recovered from COVID-19. The CDR3 corresponds to CASSSRTTYEQYF. The DNA reads as follows: TGTGCCAGCAGCTCTCGGACAACCTACGAGCAGTACTTC.